This TCR beta chain was captured in a study of cytomegalovirus exposure and HLA in healthy donors. Study findings and constraints: A likely sequencing artifact accounted for one observed cluster of highly shared sequence variants. For most subjects, TCR beta sequences were reported to predict HLA-A and HLA-B alleles with accuracy.

Germline V gives CDR1 SGHAT, CDR2 FQNNGV. With 5 bases removed from V and 5 bases from J, the gap between germline ends came to 19 bases. The CDR3 extends over 15 amino acids. Note on this clone: Its antigen is currently unknown.

The PCR used 60 Vbeta and 13 Jbeta primers. Repertoires were generated with immunoSEQ multiplex PCR, while TCRdb's copy carries only in-frame clones and drops some. The sample yields more than 95,000 clones, approximately 87% seen once. Whereas donors were nominally healthy upon sampling, unrecorded immune exposures were probable. This sequence originates from a man aged 18 to 35 in good health and CMV-seropositive. The material sequenced was PBMCs. J is TRBJ2-7 and V is TRBV11-2; D may be TRBD1 (5 bases). Here the CDR3 DNA reads TGTGCCAGCAGCCCCGGTAGGGGTATAACGAACGAGCAGTACTTC. Amino acids: CASSPGRGITNEQYF.